Sequencing of this T cell receptor beta chain was carried out in a study of shared clonotypes between healthy human individuals. Study at large: Donors had three CD4 naive, three CD4 memory, two CD8 naive and one CD8 memory plate apiece.

Positively selected for CCR7, the CD45RO-negative cells used as naive CD8 cells excluded terminally differentiated effector memory CD45RA+ cells. This CDR3 is 16 amino acids long. V shed 0 bases and J shed 5 bases, with 13 bases lying between them. CDR1 MGHRA and CDR2 YSYEKL come from the germline V gene. Deep-level running was used for the assay. Generated by immunoSEQ multiplex PCR, the TCRdb table keeps only in-frame clones and is missing some. The sample shows about 820,000 clones, more than 85% of them seen only once. This receptor was identified in a young man in good health. J is TRBJ2-2 and V is TRBV4-1, with a tentative D call TRBD2 (5 bases). The source material was naive CD8+ T cells sorted from blood. CDR3 region: CASSQEGDSRTGELFF. CDR3 sequence (DNA): TGCGCCAGCAGCCAAGAGGGAGACTCTAGAACCGGGGAGCTGTTTTTT.